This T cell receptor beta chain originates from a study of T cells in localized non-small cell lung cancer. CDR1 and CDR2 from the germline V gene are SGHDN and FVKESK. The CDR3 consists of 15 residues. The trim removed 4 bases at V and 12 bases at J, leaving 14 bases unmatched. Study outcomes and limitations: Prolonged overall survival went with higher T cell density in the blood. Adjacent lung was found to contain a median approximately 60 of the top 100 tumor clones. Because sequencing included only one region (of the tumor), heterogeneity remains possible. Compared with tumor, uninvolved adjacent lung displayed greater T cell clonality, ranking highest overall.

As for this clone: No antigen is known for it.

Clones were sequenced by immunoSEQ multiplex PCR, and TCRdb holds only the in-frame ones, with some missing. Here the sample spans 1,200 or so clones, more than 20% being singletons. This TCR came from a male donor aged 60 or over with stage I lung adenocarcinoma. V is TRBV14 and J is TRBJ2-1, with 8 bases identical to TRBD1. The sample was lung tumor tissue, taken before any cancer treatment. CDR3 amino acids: CASSRIGTGGGRQFF. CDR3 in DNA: TGTGCCAGCAGCCGAATTGGGACAGGCGGAGGACGGCAGTTCTTC. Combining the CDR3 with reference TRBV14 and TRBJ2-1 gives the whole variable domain EAGVTQFPSHSVIEKGQTVTLRCDPISGHDNLYWYRRVMGKEIKFLLHFVKESKQDESGMPNNRFLAERTGGTYSTLKVQPAELEDSGVYFCASSRIGTGGGRQFFGPGTRLTVL.